These 7 T cell receptor beta chains came from one sample sequenced in a study of cytomegalovirus exposure and HLA in healthy donors. Profiled with immunoSEQ multiplex PCR; TCRdb holds only in-frame clones, not every one. The table lists about 220,000 clones, about 86% of them singletons, with 2.6% in the top ten. Sequencing was performed on PBMCs. The receptors stem from a man in his late teens or twenties in good health and CMV-seronegative.

This clone has more than one count but fewer than ten. This chain links TRBV2 with TRBJ2-6; D is uncertain. CDR3 length: 14 amino acids. The germline gives CDR1 SNHLY, CDR2 FYNNEI. V dropped 3 bases and J dropped 1 base, with 4 bases sitting between them. The CDR3 reads CASSDRSGANVLTF. The CDR3 bases are TGTGCCAGCAGTGATAGATCTGGGGCCAACGTCCTGACTTTC.

This clone was observed many times. The chain carries TRBV1 and TRBJ2-3; the table's D call of TRBD2 was not tested on the DNA. TRBV1 is deemed a pseudogene. CDR3 size: 13 residues. The CDR3 nucleotides are TGCACCAGCAGGCGGGAGGTTGCAGATACGCAGTATTTT. This gives the protein CTSRREVADTQYF.

The rearrangement joins TRBV5-1 to TRBJ2-2; tentatively, D is TRBD2 (5 bases). CDR1 SGHRS and CDR2 YFSETQ come from the germline V gene. Between the trimmed V and J ends, which lost 1 base and 1 base, there was a span of 8 bases. The CDR3 totals 15 residues. The chain's CDR3 is CASSLSEGNTGELFF. CDR3 sequence (DNA): TGCGCCAGCAGCTTGTCAGAGGGGAACACCGGGGAGCTGTTTTTT.

A remark on this clone: Germline is not matched at one junction end, which may reflect a read error. The CDR3: CSGGQLNSGELFF. The CDR3 bases are TGCAGCGGGGGACAATTGAACTCCGGGGAGCTGTTTTTT. The chain couples TRBV29-1 to TRBJ2-2, with D perhaps TRBD1 (6 bases). Germline CDR1 and CDR2: SQVTM and ANQGSEA. The CDR3 sequence is 13 residues long.

This rearrangement joins TRBV5-4 to TRBJ2-1; 9 bases match TRBD2. This CDR3 has 20 residues. Germline loops: CDR1 SGHNT, CDR2 YYREEE (reference sequence). Trimming took 4 bases from V and 0 from J; bases not matched to a gene: 17. The CDR3, as DNA: TGTGCCAGCAGCGCCAAAGCGGGGGGCCCAACCGTAAGCTCCTACAATGAGCAGTTCTTC. Translating it yields CASSAKAGGPTVSSYNEQFF.

The chain joins TRBV5-1 to TRBJ2-5; tentatively, D is TRBD2 (5 bases). The CDR3 is made up of 11 amino acids. The V gene lost 7 bases and the J gene lost 3 bases, with 7 bases spanning the gap. Germline-derived CDR1 and CDR2 are SGHRS and YFSETQ. The CDR3 DNA is TGCGCCAGCCGGGAAGAAGAGACCCAGTACTTC. Protein product: CASREEETQYF. The whole variable domain, filled in from reference TRBV5-1 and TRBJ2-5, reads KAGVTQTPRYLIKTRGQQVTLSCSPISGHRSVSWYQQTPGQGLQFLFEYFSETQRNKGNFPGRFSGRQFSNSRSEMNVSTLELGDSALYLCASREEETQYFGPGTRLLVL.

The J gene is TRBJ1-1, the V gene TRBV30, with D possibly being TRBD1 (5 bases). CDR1 is GTSNPN, CDR2 SVGIG, per germline (reference sequence). The V and J ends lost 1 base and 0 bases respectively, with 6 bases between them. CDR3 size: 13 residues. The DNA of the CDR3 is TGTGCCTGGAGTGGACAGATGAACACTGAAGCTTTCTTT. Its protein product is CAWSGQMNTEAFF.